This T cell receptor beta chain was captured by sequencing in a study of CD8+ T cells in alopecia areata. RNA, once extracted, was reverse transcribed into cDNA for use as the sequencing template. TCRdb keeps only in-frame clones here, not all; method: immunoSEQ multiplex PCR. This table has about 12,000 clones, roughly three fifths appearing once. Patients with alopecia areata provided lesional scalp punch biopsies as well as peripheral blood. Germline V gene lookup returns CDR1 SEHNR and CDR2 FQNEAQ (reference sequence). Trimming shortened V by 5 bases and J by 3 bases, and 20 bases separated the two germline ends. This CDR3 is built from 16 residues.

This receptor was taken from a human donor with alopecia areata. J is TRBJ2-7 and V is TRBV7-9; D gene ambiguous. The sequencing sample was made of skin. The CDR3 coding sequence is TGTGCCAGCAGCCCCCGACCCCCCGGATGGGACTACGAGCAGTACTTC. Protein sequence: CASSPRPPGWDYEQYF.